This T cell receptor (beta chain) was retrieved from a study of technical replicates of blood from a handful of donors. Measured with immunoSEQ multiplex PCR; TCRdb has only the in-frame clones, and not every one. The table records tens of thousands of clones, 85% to 95% of them present only once. The germline CDR1 and CDR2 sequences are SNHLY and FYNNEI. The trim removed 6 bases at V and 4 bases at J, leaving 4 bases unmatched. This CDR3 is 14 amino acids long. This clone was seen a single time. Sequences were obtained from T cells isolated from PBMCs. The V and J genes are TRBV2 and TRBJ2-1, with 9 bases that match TRBD2. This TCR derives from a human donor in good health. The CDR3 DNA reads as TGTGCCAGCAGGTTGACTAGCGGTTACAATGAGCAGTTCTTC. Its translation: CASRLTSGYNEQFF.